This is a list of T cell receptor beta chains from one sample in a study of cytomegalovirus exposure and HLA in healthy donors. This table comes from immunoSEQ multiplex PCR, and its TCRdb copy is limited to in-frame clones, with some not included. The table records fewer than 150,000 clones, about 16% of them present only once. Specimen: PBMCs. Receptors originate from a woman between 18 and 30 years old in good health and CMV-seronegative. Each CDR3 is given with its conserved first and last residue. Fields, in order: V gene, D gene, clone size, J gene, CDR3 protein, CDR3 DNA. The D gene is left open where the match is weak. The size field is filled for only some rows; it gives once, few, many or a size class.

>TRBV4-3|TRBD1|.|TRBJ1-1
CASSQAGQGNTEAFF
TGCGCCAGCAGCCAAGCCGGACAGGGGAACACTGAAGCTTTCTTT
>TRBV9|TRBD2|few|TRBJ2-1
CASSATQGLGINEQFF
TGTGCCAGCAGCGCCACACAGGGACTAGGAATCAATGAGCAGTTCTTC
>TRBV7-8|.|.|TRBJ1-5
CASSLEGGKSNQPQHF
TGTGCCAGCAGCCTAGAGGGGGGGAAAAGCAATCAGCCCCAGCATTTT
>TRBV7-2|.|.|TRBJ2-3
CASSLAGAAGHKADTQYF
TGTGCCAGCAGCTTAGCGGGAGCGGCGGGGCATAAGGCAGATACGCAGTATTTT
>TRBV5-6|.|.|TRBJ2-7
CASSLGSSYEQYF
TGTGCCAGCAGCTTGGGCAGCTCCTACGAGCAGTACTTC
>TRBV2|.|few|TRBJ2-7
CASTPRVQGLEQYF
TGTGCCAGCACCCCACGTGTGCAGGGGCTCGAGCAGTACTTC
>TRBV28|.|.|TRBJ1-5
CASSLLSSNQPQHF
TGTGCCAGCAGCCTCCTAAGTAGCAATCAGCCCCAGCATTTT
>TRBV7-7|TRBD2|.|TRBJ2-5
CASSFRTSGRETQYF
TGTGCCAGCAGCTTCCGGACTAGCGGGAGAGAGACCCAGTACTTC
>TRBV29-1|TRBD1|few|TRBJ2-2
CSVEFPRGPVGELFF
TGCAGCGTTGAATTCCCCAGGGGGCCGGTCGGGGAGCTGTTTTTT
>TRBV27|.|few|TRBJ2-7
CASSLRDEQYF
TGTGCCAGCAGTTTACGGGACGAGCAGTACTTC